This TCR beta chain was sequenced during a study of shared clonotypes between healthy human individuals. The assay was immunoSEQ multiplex PCR, and TCRdb's table has in-frame clones only and misses some. The table includes 400,000 or so clones, about 96% detected once. This CDR3 is built from 16 residues. V shed 4 bases, J shed 2 bases, and the junction held 5 bases outside the gene matches. Germline values: CDR1 MGHRA, CDR2 YSYEKL. The source material was memory CD8+ T cells sorted from blood. Subset in this sample: CD45RO+ cells pooled with CCR7-negative TemRA cells. The chain employs TRBV4-1 and TRBJ2-5; 12 positions match TRBD1. This clonotype originated in a man aged 25-40 years in good health. CDR3 sequence (DNA): TGCGCCAGCAGCCTGCCGGGACAGGGGGCTCAAGAGACCCAGTACTTC. Protein product: CASSLPGQGAQETQYF.